The next 13 T cell receptor beta chains were all read from a single sample in a study of PD-1 blockade in classical Hodgkin lymphoma. Every patient had relapsed following autologous stem cell transplantation, and cohorts differed in brentuximab vedotin exposure. Thawed PBMCs were the source of CD8+ T cells, obtained through magnetic negative selection. Produced via immunoSEQ multiplex PCR; TCRdb's table is partial and in-frame only. The sample lists a few thousand clones, 70% to 85% occurring once. The input for sequencing was CD8+ T cells from blood, taken at baseline. The receptors stem from a human donor with classical Hodgkin lymphoma.

V is TRBV10-1 and J is TRBJ2-2; D is ambiguous. Germline CDR1 is WNHNN and CDR2 is SYGVQD (reference sequence). The CDR3 runs 15 residues. Between the trimmed V and J ends, which lost 8 bases and 5 bases, there was a span of 18 bases. Here the CDR3 DNA reads TGCGCCAGCCAGCCCGTTCGGACCCCGACCGGGGAGCTGTTTTTT. Translation: CASQPVRTPTGELFF.

The J gene is TRBJ2-2, the V gene TRBV4-1; D is ambiguous. The V gene lost 0 bases and the J gene lost 4 bases, with 12 bases spanning the gap. Germline lookup yields CDR1 MGHRA and CDR2 YSYEKL. This CDR3 has 16 amino acids. The CDR3 sequence: CASSQELAAITGELFF. CDR3 sequence (DNA): TGCGCCAGCAGCCAAGAGTTGGCAGCAATCACCGGGGAGCTGTTTTTT.

The J gene is TRBJ2-1, the V gene TRBV30; 10 bases are a match to TRBD2. Germline CDR1 and CDR2: GTSNPN and SVGIG (reference sequence). The CDR3 runs 16 residues. The V and J ends lost 0 bases and 12 bases, in that order; junction bases with no gene match: 14. CDR3 DNA sequence: TGTGCCTGGAGTGTACGGCCGCCTAGCGGGGGCGTAGGGCAGTTCTTC. It codes for CAWSVRPPSGGVGQFF.

The gene calls are TRBV30 and TRBJ1-1; D uncertain. This CDR3 is 10 amino acids long. In germline, CDR1 is GTSNPN, CDR2 SVGIG (reference sequence). With 4 bases removed from V and 12 bases from J, the gap between germline ends came to 12 bases. CDR3 loop: CAWNSGSPFF. CDR3 bases: TGTGCCTGGAACTCGGGCTCTCCTTTCTTT. The complete variable domain, with remaining parts taken from reference TRBV30 and TRBJ1-1, reads SQTIHQWPATLVQPVGSPLSLECTVEGTSNPNLYWYRQAAGRGLQLLFYSVGIGQISSEVPQNLSASRPQDRQFILSSKKLLLSDSGFYLCAWNSGSPFFGQGTRLTVV.

The chain couples TRBV9 to TRBJ2-3; TRBD2 matches 8 bases. There are 16 residues in the CDR3. V lost 6 bases, J lost 3 bases, and 12 bases stayed unmatched. Germline assignment: CDR1 SGDLS and CDR2 YYNGEE. CDR3 in DNA: TGTGCCAGCAATCCCGTTCGCGGCGGGGGGACAGATACGCAGTATTTT. It translates to CASNPVRGGGTDTQYF. The full variable domain, completed using reference TRBV9 and TRBJ2-3, is DSGVTQTPKHLITATGQRVTLRCSPRSGDLSVYWYQQSLDQGLQFLIQYYNGEERAKGNILERFSAQQFPDLHSELNLSSLELGDSALYFCASNPVRGGGTDTQYFGPGTRLTVL.

The chain is built from TRBV4-3 and TRBJ2-7, with D maybe TRBD1 (6 bases). The V gene's germline CDR1 is LGHNA and CDR2 YSLEER. CDR3 length: 14 residues. Trimming shortened V by 1 base and J by 0 bases, and 7 bases separated the two germline ends. The CDR3 sequence is CASSQGQASYEQYF. In DNA form, the CDR3 reads TGCGCCAGCAGCCAAGGACAGGCCTCCTACGAGCAGTACTTC.

A single count supports this clone. Here the CDR3 reads CASRPGLDRFGTGELFF. CDR3 sequence (DNA): TGTGCCAGCAGACCGGGACTAGATAGGTTCGGCACCGGGGAGCTGTTTTTT. The chain couples TRBV7-6 to TRBJ2-2; the match to TRBD2 covers 8 bases. Trimming cost V 6 bases and J 4 bases; bases outside gene matches: 13. The CDR3 covers 17 residues. Germline CDR1 and CDR2: SGHVS and FNYEAQ.

The chain combines TRBV4-3 with TRBJ1-1; tentative D call: TRBD1 (5 bases). Germline CDR1 LGHNA, CDR2 YSLEER. The germline V and J ends were trimmed by 4 bases and 3 bases, with 9 bases remaining between them. CDR3 size: 13 residues. The CDR3 sequence is CASSLGGDTEAFF. DNA for the CDR3: TGCGCCAGCAGCCTCGGAGGGGACACTGAAGCTTTCTTT.

V gene TRBV19 combines with J gene TRBJ2-1; a possible D gene is TRBD2 (6 bases). The CDR3 is 15 residues long. Trimming left V 3 bases short and J 9 bases short, with 18 bases between. Germline CDR1 is LNHDA and CDR2 is SQIVND (reference sequence). For the CDR3, the DNA is TGTGCCAGTAGTATTTCCCCAGGGCGGCGGGGTGAGCAGTTCTTC. This translates into CASSISPGRRGEQFF. The variable domain in full, completed from reference TRBV19 and TRBJ2-1, reads DGGITQSPKYLFRKEGQNVTLSCEQNLNHDAMYWYRQDPGQGLRLIYYSQIVNDFQKGDIAEGYSVSREKKESFPLTVTSAQKNPTAFYLCASSISPGRRGEQFFGPGTRLTVL.

The J gene is TRBJ2-5, the V gene TRBV5-4, with D perhaps being TRBD1 or TRBD2 (5 bases each). This CDR3 has 15 residues. CDR1 SGHNT and CDR2 YYREEE come from the germline V gene (reference sequence). V dropped 0 bases and J dropped 5 bases, with 14 bases sitting between them. The CDR3 sequence is CASSLARDGAETQYF. The DNA for the CDR3 is TGTGCCAGCAGCTTGGCCCGGGACGGAGCGGAGACCCAGTACTTC.

This clone was seen only once. The V gene is TRBV15, the J gene TRBJ1-6, with unresolved D. CDR1 LNHNV and CDR2 YYDKDF come from the germline V gene (reference sequence). V was cut by 5 bases and J by 5 bases, with 13 bases left in between. The CDR3 is 15 amino acids. This chain's CDR3 is CATSGSYDNNSPLHF. CDR3 nucleotide sequence: TGTGCCACCAGCGGATCATACGATAATAATTCACCCCTCCACTTT.

This rearrangement joins TRBV28 to TRBJ1-5, with a weak D call TRBD1 (5 bases). The CDR3 length is 15 residues. Germline assignment: CDR1 MDHEN and CDR2 SYDVKM. The CDR3 nucleotides read TGTGGCTCCGGCCCCCGAGGGGCCCTTGTTCAGCCCCAGCATTTT. It yields the protein CGSGPRGALVQPQHF.

This chain connects TRBV14 to TRBJ1-2, with D unclear. Trimming shortened V by 0 bases and J by 4 bases, and 12 bases separated the two germline ends. The CDR3 contains 15 residues. The V gene's germline CDR1 is SGHDN and CDR2 FVKESK. The CDR3 loop reads CASSQERESFYGYTF. The CDR3 nucleotides read TGTGCCAGCAGCCAAGAAAGAGAGTCCTTCTATGGCTACACCTTC.